This entry lists 10 T cell receptor beta chains sequenced from one sample in a study of T-cell memory formation after mild COVID-19. TCRdb reprocessed the 5' RACE reads with MiXCR, giving one entry per CDR3 protein. The table has around 34,000 distinct CDR3 sequences, 7% to 8% seen once. Sequenced input: PBMCs or a T cell subset sorted from them (not recorded which). The receptor source for this set is a man aged 18 to 35 who had mild COVID-19 (a few samples of this study predate the infection). Cell type and time point are not known.

Many counts were recorded for this clonotype. The CDR3: CASSERRGPGKLFF. The DNA for the CDR3 is TGTGCCAGCAGTGAGCGGAGGGGCCCGGGAAAACTGTTTTTT. The chain carries TRBV2 and TRBJ1-4; tentatively, D is TRBD1 (5 bases). CDR1 SNHLY and CDR2 FYNNEI come from the germline V gene. The CDR3 has 14 amino acids. V was trimmed by 3 bases and J by 10 bases, leaving 15 bases between them.

This clonotype was seen ten or more times. V usage is TRBV7-2 and J usage is TRBJ1-6; D gene unclear. CDR3 length: 12 residues. Trimming shortened V by 1 base and J by 15 bases, and 10 bases separated the two germline ends. Germline V gives CDR1 SGHTA, CDR2 FQGNSA. CDR3 sequence reads: CASSLGFQDLHF. The CDR3 bases are TGTGCCAGCAGCTTAGGATTCCAAGACCTCCACTTT.

This clonotype was seen many times. This chain connects TRBV5-1 to TRBJ2-2, with a possible D match to TRBD2 (5 bases). V was trimmed by 7 bases and J by 0 bases, leaving 19 bases between them. Germline CDR1 SGHRS, CDR2 YFSETQ. CDR3 size: 17 residues. CDR3 protein: CASFGDPRPSNTGELFF. DNA of the CDR3: TGCGCCAGCTTCGGGGATCCGCGCCCTTCGAACACCGGGGAGCTGTTTTTT.

The chain employs TRBV6-2 or TRBV6-3 and TRBJ2-5, with D uncertain. The ends were cut back, 6 bases at V and 2 bases at J, with 13 bases in the middle. From germline, CDR1 is MNHEY and CDR2 SVGEGT. CDR3 length: 14 residues. The CDR3 spells CASSLQSPQETQYF. The CDR3 DNA sequence: TGTGCCAGCAGCCTACAGAGCCCTCAAGAGACCCAGTACTTC.

This clonotype has ten or more counts. The gene calls are TRBV7-9 and TRBJ2-3; possibly TRBD2 for D (6 bases). Germline CDR1 SEHNR, CDR2 FQNEAQ (reference sequence). V dropped 5 bases and J dropped 4 bases, with 16 bases sitting between them. The CDR3 loop spans 15 amino acids. The CDR3 bases are TGTGCCAGCAGCGCCCAGGGCGGGGAATCAGATACGCAGTATTTT. Translating gives CASSAQGGESDTQYF.

This clonotype has a count of ten or more. The V gene is TRBV7-2, the J gene TRBJ2-1, with D possibly TRBD1 on 6 matching bases. Germline V lookup: CDR1 SGHTA, CDR2 FQGNSA. V was clipped by 1 base and J by 7 bases, with 23 bases between them. CDR3 size: 18 residues. The CDR3 DNA reads as TGTGCCAGCAGCTTAGAGTCCGACGGAAGGGGGTTAGTGAATGAGCAGTTCTTC. This codes for CASSLESDGRGLVNEQFF.

This chain joins TRBV6-1 and TRBJ1-2, with D maybe TRBD1 (5 bases). Trimming stripped 2 bases from V and 8 bases from J, with 12 bases between. This CDR3 region has 13 residues. In germline, CDR1 is MNHNS, CDR2 SASEGT. The CDR3 DNA reads as TGTGCCAGCAGTGAATTGGGACCTGGGGGCTACACCTTC. Protein: CASSELGPGGYTF.

The chain joins TRBV4-1 to TRBJ2-2; 9 bases are shared with TRBD2. Germline V gene lookup returns CDR1 MGHRA and CDR2 YSYEKL. V shed 7 bases, J shed 4 bases, and the junction held 25 bases outside the gene matches. This CDR3 region has 21 residues. The CDR3 spells CASTPRSVALAGPRGTGELFF. For the CDR3, the DNA is TGCGCCAGCACCCCAAGATCGGTGGCTCTAGCGGGGCCCCGGGGCACCGGGGAGCTGTTTTTT.

CDR3 in DNA: TGTGCCAGCAGCTTAGAAGTTTCGGGGATGGCACTGTTTTTT. This gives the protein CASSLEVSGMALFF. The J gene is TRBJ1-4, the V gene TRBV5-5; the D is unclear. Trimming took 2 bases from V and 13 from J, leaving 18 bases between them. The CDR3 spans 14 residues. CDR1 is SGHKS, CDR2 YYEKEE, per germline (reference sequence).

V usage is TRBV2 and J usage is TRBJ2-1, with a possible D match to TRBD1 (6 bases). The CDR3 consists of 13 residues. The germline CDR1 and CDR2 sequences are SNHLY and FYNNEI. V lost 0 bases and J lost 9, with 9 bases in between. This chain's CDR3 is CASSEAGAGEQFF. The CDR3 DNA follows: TGTGCCAGCAGTGAAGCGGGGGCAGGTGAGCAGTTCTTC.